This TCR beta chain emerged from a study of shared clonotypes between healthy human individuals. This clone was observed at least ten times. The CDR3 has 14 residues. Germline V gene sequence: CDR1 KGHSH, CDR2 LQKENI. Trimming left V 3 bases short and J 3 bases short, with 11 bases between. Using immunoSEQ multiplex PCR, the repertoire was profiled, and TCRdb retains in-frame clones only, with some absent. In the table there are roughly 1,100,000 clones, roughly 75% of which are singletons. The sequenced sample was memory CD4+ T cells sorted from blood. The subset is: CD45RA-negative fraction. This sequence was found in a man aged 18 to 29 in good health. J is TRBJ1-2 and V is TRBV18; D is uncertain. The CDR3, as DNA: TGTGCCAGCTCACCGAGGGAGTTTGACTATGGCTACACCTTC. This gives the protein CASSPREFDYGYTF.